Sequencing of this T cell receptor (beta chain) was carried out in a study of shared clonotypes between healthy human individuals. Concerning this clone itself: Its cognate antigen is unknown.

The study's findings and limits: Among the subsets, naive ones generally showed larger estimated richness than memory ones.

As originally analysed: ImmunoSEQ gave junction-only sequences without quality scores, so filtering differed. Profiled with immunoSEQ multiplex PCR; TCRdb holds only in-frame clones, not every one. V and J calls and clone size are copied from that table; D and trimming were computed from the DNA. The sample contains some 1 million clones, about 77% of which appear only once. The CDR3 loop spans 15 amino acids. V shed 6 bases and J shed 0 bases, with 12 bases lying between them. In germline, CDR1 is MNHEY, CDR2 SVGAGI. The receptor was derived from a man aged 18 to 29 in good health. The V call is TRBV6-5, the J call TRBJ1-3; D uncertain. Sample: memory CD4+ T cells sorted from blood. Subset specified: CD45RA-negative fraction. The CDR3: CASRYEPLSGNTIYF. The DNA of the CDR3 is TGTGCCAGCAGGTATGAGCCTCTCTCTGGAAACACCATATATTTT.